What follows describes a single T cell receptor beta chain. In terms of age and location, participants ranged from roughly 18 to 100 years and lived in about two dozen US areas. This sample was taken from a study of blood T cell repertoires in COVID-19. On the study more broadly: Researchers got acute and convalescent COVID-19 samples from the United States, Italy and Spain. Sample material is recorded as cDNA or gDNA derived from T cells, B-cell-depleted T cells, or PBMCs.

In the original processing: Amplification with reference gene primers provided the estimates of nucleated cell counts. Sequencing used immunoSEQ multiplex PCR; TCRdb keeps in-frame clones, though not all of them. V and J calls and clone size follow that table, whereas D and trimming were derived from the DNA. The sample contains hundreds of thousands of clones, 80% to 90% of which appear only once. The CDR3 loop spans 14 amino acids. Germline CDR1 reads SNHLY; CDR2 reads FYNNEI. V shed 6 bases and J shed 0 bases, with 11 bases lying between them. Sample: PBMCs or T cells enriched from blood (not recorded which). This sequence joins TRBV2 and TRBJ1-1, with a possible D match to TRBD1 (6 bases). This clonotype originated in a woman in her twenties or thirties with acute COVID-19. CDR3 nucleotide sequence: TGTGCCAGCAGGGACGACAGGATGAACACTGAAGCTTTCTTT. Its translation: CASRDDRMNTEAFF.